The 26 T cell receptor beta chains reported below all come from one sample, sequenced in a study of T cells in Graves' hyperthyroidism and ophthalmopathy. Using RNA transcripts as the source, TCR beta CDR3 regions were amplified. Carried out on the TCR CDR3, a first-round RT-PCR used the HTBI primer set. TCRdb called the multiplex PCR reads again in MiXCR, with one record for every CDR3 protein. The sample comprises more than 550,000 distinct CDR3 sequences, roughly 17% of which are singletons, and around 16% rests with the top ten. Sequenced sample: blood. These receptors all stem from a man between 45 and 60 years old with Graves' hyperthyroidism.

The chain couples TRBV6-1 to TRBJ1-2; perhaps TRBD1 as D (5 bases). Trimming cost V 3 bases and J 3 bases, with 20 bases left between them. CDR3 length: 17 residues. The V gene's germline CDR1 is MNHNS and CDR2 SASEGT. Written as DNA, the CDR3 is TGTGCCAGCAGTGATGAGGGGAGTAGGATGGTTGACTATGGCTACACCTTC. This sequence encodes CASSDEGSRMVDYGYTF.

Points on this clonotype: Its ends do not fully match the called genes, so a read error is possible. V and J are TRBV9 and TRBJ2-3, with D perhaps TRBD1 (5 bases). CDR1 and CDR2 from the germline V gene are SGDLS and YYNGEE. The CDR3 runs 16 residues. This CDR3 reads CTSSVRQPMGTDTQYF. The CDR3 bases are TGTACCAGCAGCGTCAGACAGCCAATGGGCACAGATACGCAGTATTTT.

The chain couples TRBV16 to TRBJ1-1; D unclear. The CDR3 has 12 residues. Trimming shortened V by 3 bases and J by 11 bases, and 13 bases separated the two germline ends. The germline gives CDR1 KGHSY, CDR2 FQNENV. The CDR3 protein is CASSQSALGAFF. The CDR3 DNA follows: TGTGCCAGCAGCCAGTCGGCTCTAGGGGCTTTCTTT.

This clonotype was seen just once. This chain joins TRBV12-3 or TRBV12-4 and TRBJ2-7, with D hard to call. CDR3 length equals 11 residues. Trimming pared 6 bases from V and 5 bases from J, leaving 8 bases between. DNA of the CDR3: TGTGCCAGCAGCGATGGTAACGAGCAGTACTTC. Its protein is CASSDGNEQYF.

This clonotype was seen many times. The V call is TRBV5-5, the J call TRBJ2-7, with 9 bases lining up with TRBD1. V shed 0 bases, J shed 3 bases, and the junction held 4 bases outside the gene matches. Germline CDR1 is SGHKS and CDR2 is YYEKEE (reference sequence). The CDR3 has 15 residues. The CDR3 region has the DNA TGTGCCAGCAGCTTGGCCGACAGGGGGTACTACGAGCAGTACTTC. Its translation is CASSLADRGYYEQYF. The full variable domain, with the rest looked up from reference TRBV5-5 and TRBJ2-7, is DAGVTQSPTHLIKTRGQQVTLRCSPISGHKSVSWYQQVLGQGPQFIFQYYEKEERGRGNFPDRFSARQFPNYSSELNVNALLLGDSALYLCASSLADRGYYEQYFGPGTRLTVT.

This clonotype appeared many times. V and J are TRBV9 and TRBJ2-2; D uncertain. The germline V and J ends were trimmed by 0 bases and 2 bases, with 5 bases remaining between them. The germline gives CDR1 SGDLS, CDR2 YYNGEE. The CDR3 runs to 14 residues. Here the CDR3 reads CASSVALNTGELFF. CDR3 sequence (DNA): TGTGCCAGCAGCGTAGCTCTTAACACCGGGGAGCTGTTTTTT.

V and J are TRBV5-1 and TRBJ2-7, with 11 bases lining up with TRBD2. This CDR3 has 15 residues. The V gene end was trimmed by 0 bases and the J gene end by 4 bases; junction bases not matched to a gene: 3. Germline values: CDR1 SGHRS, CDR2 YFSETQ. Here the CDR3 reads CASSLGLAGNYEQYF. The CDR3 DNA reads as TGCGCCAGCAGCTTGGGACTAGCGGGAAATTACGAGCAGTACTTC.

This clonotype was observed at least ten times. The CDR3 loop is CASSPLRGYEQYF. CDR3 bases: TGTGCCAGCAGTCCCCTCCGCGGCTACGAGCAGTACTTC. The chain is built from TRBV6-1 and TRBJ2-7; no definite D call. Per the germline V gene, CDR1 is MNHNS and CDR2 is SASEGT. CDR3 size: 13 residues. Trimming removed 5 bases at V and 3 bases at J, with 11 bases between.

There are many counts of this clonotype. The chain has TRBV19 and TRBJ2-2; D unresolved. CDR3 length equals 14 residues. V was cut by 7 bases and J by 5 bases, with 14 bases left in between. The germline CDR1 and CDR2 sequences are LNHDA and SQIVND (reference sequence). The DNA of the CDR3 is TGTGCCAGTAAGCCCCCCATTCGGACCGGGGAGCTGTTTTTT. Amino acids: CASKPPIRTGELFF. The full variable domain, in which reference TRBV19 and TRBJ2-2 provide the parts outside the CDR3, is DGGITQSPKYLFRKEGQNVTLSCEQNLNHDAMYWYRQDPGQGLRLIYYSQIVNDFQKGDIAEGYSVSREKKESFPLTVTSAQKNPTAFYLCASKPPIRTGELFFGEGSRLTVL.

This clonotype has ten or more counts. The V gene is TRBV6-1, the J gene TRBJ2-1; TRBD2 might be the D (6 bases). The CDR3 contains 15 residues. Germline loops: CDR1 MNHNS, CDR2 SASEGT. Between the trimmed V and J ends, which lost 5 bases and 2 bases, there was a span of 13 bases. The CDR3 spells CASSYRGYPYNEQFF. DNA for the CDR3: TGTGCCAGCAGTTATCGGGGGTACCCCTACAATGAGCAGTTCTTC.

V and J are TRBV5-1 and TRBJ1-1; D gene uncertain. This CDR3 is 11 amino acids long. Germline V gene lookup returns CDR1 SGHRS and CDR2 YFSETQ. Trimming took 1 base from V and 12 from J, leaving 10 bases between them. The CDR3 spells CASSLKGESFF. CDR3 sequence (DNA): TGCGCCAGCAGCTTGAAGGGTGAGTCTTTCTTT. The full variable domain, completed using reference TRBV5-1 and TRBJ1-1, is KAGVTQTPRYLIKTRGQQVTLSCSPISGHRSVSWYQQTPGQGLQFLFEYFSETQRNKGNFPGRFSGRQFSNSRSEMNVSTLELGDSALYLCASSLKGESFFGQGTRLTVV.

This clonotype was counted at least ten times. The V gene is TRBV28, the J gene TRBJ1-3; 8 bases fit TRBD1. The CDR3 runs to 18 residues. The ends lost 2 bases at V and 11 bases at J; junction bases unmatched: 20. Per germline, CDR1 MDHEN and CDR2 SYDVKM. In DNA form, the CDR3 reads TGTGCCAGCAGTTTAAACGTGGCCGGGACAGGCGGATTAAAGTCCATATATTTT. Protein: CASSLNVAGTGGLKSIYF.

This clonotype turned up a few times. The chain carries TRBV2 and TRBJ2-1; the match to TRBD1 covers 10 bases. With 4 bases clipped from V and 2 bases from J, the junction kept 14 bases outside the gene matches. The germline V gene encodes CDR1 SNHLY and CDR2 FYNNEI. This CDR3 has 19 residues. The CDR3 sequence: CASSVGTGADTFPYNEQFF. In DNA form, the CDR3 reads TGTGCCAGCAGTGTAGGGACAGGGGCCGATACTTTTCCCTACAATGAGCAGTTCTTC.

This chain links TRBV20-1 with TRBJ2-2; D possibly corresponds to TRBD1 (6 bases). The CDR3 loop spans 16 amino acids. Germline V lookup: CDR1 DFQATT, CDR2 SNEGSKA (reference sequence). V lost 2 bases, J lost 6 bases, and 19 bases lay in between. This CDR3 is CSARRGLEGRPGELFF. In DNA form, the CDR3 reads TGCAGTGCTAGAAGGGGGTTGGAAGGGCGCCCCGGGGAGCTGTTTTTT.

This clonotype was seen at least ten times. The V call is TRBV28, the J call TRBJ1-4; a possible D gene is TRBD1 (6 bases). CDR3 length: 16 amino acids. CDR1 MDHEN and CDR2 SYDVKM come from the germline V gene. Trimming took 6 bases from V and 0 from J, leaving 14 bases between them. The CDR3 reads CASSPGGAATNEKLFF. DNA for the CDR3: TGTGCCAGCAGCCCTGGGGGGGCTGCAACTAATGAAAAACTGTTTTTT.

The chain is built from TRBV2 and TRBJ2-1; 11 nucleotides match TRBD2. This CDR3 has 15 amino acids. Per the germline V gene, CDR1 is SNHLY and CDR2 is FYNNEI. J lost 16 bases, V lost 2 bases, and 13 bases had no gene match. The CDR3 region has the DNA TGTGCCAGCAGTGAACGGGCTAGCGGGAGGCCTGAGTTATTCTTC. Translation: CASSERASGRPELFF.

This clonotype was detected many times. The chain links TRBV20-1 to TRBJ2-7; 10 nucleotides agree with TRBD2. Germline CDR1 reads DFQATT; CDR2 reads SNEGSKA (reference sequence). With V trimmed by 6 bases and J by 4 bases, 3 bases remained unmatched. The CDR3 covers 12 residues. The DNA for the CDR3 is TGCAGTGCCCGGGGACTAGCGTACGAGCAGTACTTC. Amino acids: CSARGLAYEQYF.

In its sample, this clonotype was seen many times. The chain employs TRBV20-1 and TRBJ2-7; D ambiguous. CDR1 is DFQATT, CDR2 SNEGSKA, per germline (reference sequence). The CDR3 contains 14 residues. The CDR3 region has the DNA TGCAGCCGCCCGAGCGAGATCTTCCCCTACGAGCAGTACTTC. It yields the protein CSRPSEIFPYEQYF.

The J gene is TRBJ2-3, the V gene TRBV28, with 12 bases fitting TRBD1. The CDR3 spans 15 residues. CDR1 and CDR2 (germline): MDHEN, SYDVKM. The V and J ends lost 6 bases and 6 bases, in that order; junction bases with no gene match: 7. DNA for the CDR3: TGTGCCAGCAGCATCGGGACAGGGGGCGCGGATACGCAGTATTTT. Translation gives CASSIGTGGADTQYF.

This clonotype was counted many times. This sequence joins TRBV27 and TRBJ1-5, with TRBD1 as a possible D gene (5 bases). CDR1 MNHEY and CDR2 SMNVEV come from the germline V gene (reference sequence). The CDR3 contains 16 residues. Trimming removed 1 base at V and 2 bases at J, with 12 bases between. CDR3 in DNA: TGTGCCAGCAGTTTATTTGGGGCAGCGGGCAATCAGCCCCAGCATTTT. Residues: CASSLFGAAGNQPQHF.

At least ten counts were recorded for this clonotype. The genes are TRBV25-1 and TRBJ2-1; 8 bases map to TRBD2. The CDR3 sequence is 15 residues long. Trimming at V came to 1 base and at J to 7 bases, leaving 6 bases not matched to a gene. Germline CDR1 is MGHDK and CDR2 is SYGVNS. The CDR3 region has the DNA TGTGCCAGCAGTGAATCAGGATTAGCGGGGAATGAGCAGTTCTTC. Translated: CASSESGLAGNEQFF.

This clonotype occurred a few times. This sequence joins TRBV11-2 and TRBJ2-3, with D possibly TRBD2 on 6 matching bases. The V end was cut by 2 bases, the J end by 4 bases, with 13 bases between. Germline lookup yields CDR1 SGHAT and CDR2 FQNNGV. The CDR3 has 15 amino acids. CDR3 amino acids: CASSLMGGTADTQYF. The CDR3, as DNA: TGTGCCAGCAGCTTAATGGGGGGTACGGCAGATACGCAGTATTTT.

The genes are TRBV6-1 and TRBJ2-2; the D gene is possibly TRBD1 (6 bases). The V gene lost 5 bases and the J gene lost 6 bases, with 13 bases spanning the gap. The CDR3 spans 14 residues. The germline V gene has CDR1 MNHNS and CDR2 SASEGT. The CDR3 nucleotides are TGTGCCAGCAGTAACTGGGGGCGGCCCGGGGAGCTGTTTTTT. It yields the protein CASSNWGRPGELFF.

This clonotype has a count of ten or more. CDR3 coding DNA: TGTGCCAGCAGTTTACAGGATGCCGTGGGGGACGAGCAGTACTTC. Protein: CASSLQDAVGDEQYF. This chain links TRBV27 with TRBJ2-7, with D tentatively TRBD1 or TRBD2 (5 bases each). Germline V CDR1 and CDR2: MNHEY, SMNVEV (reference sequence). Trimming took off 2 bases at V and 5 bases at J, with 16 bases between the two ends. The CDR3 has 15 residues.

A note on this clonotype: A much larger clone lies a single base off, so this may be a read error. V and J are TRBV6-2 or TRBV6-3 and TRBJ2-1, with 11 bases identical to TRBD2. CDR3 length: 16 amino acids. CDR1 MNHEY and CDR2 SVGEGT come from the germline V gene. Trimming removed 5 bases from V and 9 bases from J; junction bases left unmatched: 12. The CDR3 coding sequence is TGTGCCAGCAGTCCCCTTGTTAGCGGGGGGGCTGGTGAGCAGTTCTTC. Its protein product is CASSPLVSGGAGEQFF.

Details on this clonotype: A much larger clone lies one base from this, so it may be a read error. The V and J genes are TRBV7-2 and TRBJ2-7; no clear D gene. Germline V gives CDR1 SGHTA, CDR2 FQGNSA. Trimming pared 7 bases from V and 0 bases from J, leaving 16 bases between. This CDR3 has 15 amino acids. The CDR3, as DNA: TGTGCCAGCATCCAAGAATTTGTAGGCTCCTACGAGCAGTACTTC. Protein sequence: CASIQEFVGSYEQYF.